A single sample is the source of the 28 T cell receptor beta chains below, sequenced in a study of T-cell reconstitution after alpha-beta-depleted transplantation in children. A library of TCRbeta sequences, prepared with unique molecular identifiers, was generated. TCRdb ran MiXCR on the PCR reads and lists one entry per CDR3 protein. The sample has about 1,000,000 distinct CDR3 sequences, about 31% seen once. The sample here was PBMCs, mostly from graft donor cells, taken 360 days after TCRalphabeta/CD19-depleted stem cell transplant. These receptors came from a boy under three years old who had a stem cell transplant for SCID, so the T cells may come from the graft donor.

Written as DNA, the CDR3 is TGTGCCAGCAGCGGGGGACAGGGGTCTTCCTACGAGCAGTACTTC. Encoded protein: CASSGGQGSSYEQYF. The genes are TRBV9 and TRBJ2-7; TRBD1 aligns across 10 bases. The CDR3 is 15 residues long. Germline CDR1 SGDLS, CDR2 YYNGEE. The ends lost 3 bases at V and 1 base at J; junction bases unmatched: 4.

The rearrangement links TRBV18 to TRBJ2-1, with TRBD2 matching 9 bases. V trimming: 1 base; J trimming: 2 bases; junction bases outside the gene matches: 3. The CDR3 totals 16 residues. Germline-derived CDR1 and CDR2 are KGHSH and LQKENI. This chain's CDR3 is CASSPQSGGPYNEQFF. The CDR3 DNA reads TGTGCCAGCTCACCACAAAGCGGGGGGCCCTACAATGAGCAGTTCTTC.

This clonotype was seen a few times. This chain connects TRBV25-1 to TRBJ2-7; the D gene could be TRBD1 or TRBD2 (5 bases each). The CDR3 spans 14 residues. Trimming removed 6 bases from V and 9 bases from J, with 21 bases in between. Germline V lookup: CDR1 MGHDK, CDR2 SYGVNS. In DNA, the CDR3 is TGTGCCAGCAGCCGAACCGGGACCCCTATACGGCAGTACTTC. Protein sequence: CASSRTGTPIRQYF.

The sample holds a few counts of this clonotype. This chain links TRBV24-1 with TRBJ2-7, with D uncertain. The V gene lost 3 bases and the J gene lost 7 bases, with 15 bases spanning the gap. Germline CDR1 KGHDR, CDR2 SFDVKD. CDR3 size: 14 residues. CDR3 in amino acids: CATSDPGRAGEQYF. The CDR3 DNA sequence: TGTGCCACCAGTGATCCCGGCCGAGCTGGAGAGCAGTACTTC.

In this sample, this clonotype turned up a few times. The V call is TRBV28, the J call TRBJ1-2; D is unclear. Germline V gene lookup returns CDR1 MDHEN and CDR2 SYDVKM. The V and J ends lost 6 bases and 1 base respectively, with 15 bases between them. The CDR3 consists of 15 residues. This chain's CDR3 is CASRTGSGNNYGYTF. The DNA for the CDR3 is TGTGCCAGCAGGACGGGTTCGGGGAATAACTATGGCTACACCTTC.

J is TRBJ2-1 and V is TRBV18; possible D gene TRBD2, 6 bases. The CDR3 is 16 amino acids. V lost 3 bases and J lost 6, with 18 bases in between. Germline lookup yields CDR1 KGHSH and CDR2 LQKENI. The CDR3 is CASSPGSGGVSNEQFF. The DNA of the CDR3 is TGTGCCAGCTCACCCGGGAGTGGCGGGGTGAGCAATGAGCAGTTCTTC.

This clonotype was counted a few times. This chain joins TRBV6-5 and TRBJ2-7; 7 bases agree with TRBD1. Losses at the gene ends were 6 bases for V and 4 bases for J; bases not matched to a gene: 3. The germline V gene encodes CDR1 MNHEY and CDR2 SVGAGI. This CDR3 region has 12 residues. DNA of the CDR3: TGTGCCAGCAGCCAGGGACAGTACGAGCAGTACTTC. It codes for CASSQGQYEQYF.

V gene TRBV28 combines with J gene TRBJ1-5; D gene uncertain. Trimming removed 6 bases from V and 3 bases from J, with 9 bases in between. This CDR3 contains 13 residues. Germline V CDR1 and CDR2: MDHEN, SYDVKM. The CDR3 sequence is CASRPGANQPQHF. Here the CDR3 DNA reads TGTGCCAGCAGGCCGGGAGCCAATCAGCCCCAGCATTTT.

This clonotype was observed a handful of times. V and J are TRBV4-2 and TRBJ2-5, with D tentatively TRBD2 (5 bases). The length of the CDR3 is 15 residues. The ends were cut back, 2 bases at V and 3 bases at J, with 13 bases in the middle. Germline V gene lookup returns CDR1 LGHNA and CDR2 YNFKEQ. DNA of the CDR3: TGTGCCAGCAGCCAAACGGGGAACCACAAAGAGACCCAGTACTTC. It specifies CASSQTGNHKETQYF.

In its sample, this clonotype was seen once. V gene TRBV2 combines with J gene TRBJ2-1; TRBD2 matches at 9 bases. Looked up from germline, CDR1 is SNHLY and CDR2 is FYNNEI. V was clipped by 3 bases and J by 6 bases; unmatched bases: 12. This CDR3 contains 17 residues. In nucleotides, the CDR3 is TGTGCCAGCAGTGAGGGGTTGAGGCGGGGGGGCCGCAATGAGCAGTTCTTC. As protein: CASSEGLRRGGRNEQFF.

This clonotype showed up just a few times. V is TRBV12-3 or TRBV12-4 and J is TRBJ2-5, with a weak D call TRBD1 (5 bases). The CDR3 loop spans 14 amino acids. V was shortened by 7 bases and J by 3 bases, with 15 bases between the two germline ends. The CDR3 region is CASTPWGRKETQYF. For the CDR3, the DNA is TGTGCCAGCACCCCGTGGGGCAGAAAAGAGACCCAGTACTTC.

The chain has TRBV11-2 and TRBJ2-7; D uncertain. The germline CDR1 and CDR2 sequences are SGHAT and FQNNGV. This CDR3 is 17 amino acids long. Trimming cost V 0 bases and J 0 bases, with 15 bases left between them. In DNA form, the CDR3 reads TGTGCCAGCAGCTTAGATTCTGGATATTCACTCTCCTACGAGCAGTACTTC. It translates to CASSLDSGYSLSYEQYF.

The rearrangement joins TRBV18 to TRBJ1-2; 8 bases align to TRBD1. Trimming at V came to 2 bases and at J to 6 bases, leaving 5 bases not matched to a gene. This CDR3 contains 14 residues. Germline CDR1 is KGHSH and CDR2 is LQKENI. For the CDR3, the DNA is TGTGCCAGCTCACCATTGGACAGGGTTGATGGCTACACCTTC. Protein product: CASSPLDRVDGYTF. Together with reference TRBV18 and TRBJ1-2, the CDR3 gives the full variable domain: NAGVMQNPRHLVRRRGQEARLRCSPMKGHSHVYWYRQLPEEGLKFMVYLQKENIIDESGMPKERFSAEFPKEGPSILRIQQVVRGDSAAYFCASSPLDRVDGYTFGSGTRLTVV.

There are many counts of this clonotype. The rearrangement joins TRBV2 to TRBJ2-3; possibly TRBD1 for D (5 bases). CDR1 is SNHLY, CDR2 FYNNEI, per germline. The CDR3 is 17 residues long. The germline V and J ends were trimmed by 0 bases and 2 bases, with 15 bases remaining between them. The CDR3 DNA reads TGTGCCAGCAGTGAAGCGCGAAGGGAAGGGGACACAGATACGCAGTATTTT. This translates into CASSEARREGDTDTQYF.

This clonotype was recorded a few times. V gene TRBV29-1 combines with J gene TRBJ2-3; 9 bases are a match to TRBD2. The V and J ends lost 4 bases and 2 bases, in that order; junction bases with no gene match: 7. Germline-derived CDR1 and CDR2 are SQVTM and ANQGSEA. The CDR3 is 15 amino acids. The CDR3 loop is CSVVPQRGATDTQYF. CDR3 nucleotide sequence: TGCAGCGTTGTCCCCCAGCGGGGGGCCACAGATACGCAGTATTTT.

This clonotype was recorded a few times. V gene TRBV7-6 combines with J gene TRBJ1-2; D is perhaps TRBD1 (6 bases). The CDR3 has 15 amino acids. Germline V gene lookup returns CDR1 SGHVS and CDR2 FNYEAQ. Trimming removed 2 bases from V and 0 bases from J, with 10 bases in between. CDR3 residues: CASSLSTGPNYGYTF. CDR3 DNA sequence: TGTGCCAGCAGCTTAAGTACAGGGCCTAACTATGGCTACACCTTC.

The V gene is TRBV4-2, the J gene TRBJ2-5, with 7 bases that match TRBD2. The V gene's germline CDR1 is LGHNA and CDR2 YNFKEQ. Trimming took 4 bases from V and 4 from J; bases not matched to a gene: 9. The CDR3 loop spans 15 amino acids. CDR3 coding DNA: TGTGCCAGCAGCCCCCATGGGGAGGGGTCAGAGACCCAGTACTTC. This gives the protein CASSPHGEGSETQYF.

The V and J genes are TRBV4-2 and TRBJ1-4; TRBD1 agrees at 8 bases. The germline V gene encodes CDR1 LGHNA and CDR2 YNFKEQ. V was pared by 3 bases and J by 2 bases, with 5 bases of the junction left unmatched. The CDR3 consists of 16 residues. The CDR3 DNA is TGTGCCAGCAGCCACCGACAGGGGAGGACTAATGAAAAACTGTTTTTT. Translated: CASSHRQGRTNEKLFF.

This clonotype was picked up a small number of times. The V and J genes are TRBV7-2 and TRBJ2-5; D is undetermined. CDR1 and CDR2 (germline): SGHTA, FQGNSA. The CDR3 is 13 amino acids. Trimming shortened V by 5 bases and J by 6 bases, and 13 bases separated the two germline ends. The CDR3 protein is CASSPDSPQTQYF. Written as DNA, the CDR3 is TGTGCCAGCAGCCCTGACTCGCCCCAGACCCAGTACTTC. Supplemented by reference TRBV7-2 and TRBJ2-5, the full variable domain reads GAGVSQSPSNKVTEKGKDVELRCDPISGHTALYWYRQSLGQGLEFLIYFQGNSAPDKSGLPSDRFSAERTGGSVSTLTIQRTQQEDSAVYLCASSPDSPQTQYFGPGTRLLVL.

The genes are TRBV6-5 and TRBJ2-7; D is possibly TRBD1 (6 bases). This CDR3 comprises 11 residues. Germline CDR1 MNHEY, CDR2 SVGAGI. V was shortened by 6 bases and J by 5 bases, with 8 bases between the two germline ends. The CDR3 nucleotides are TGTGCCAGCAGCCGGGACAACGAGCAGTACTTC. Translated: CASSRDNEQYF.

Only a few counts were recorded for this clonotype. This chain uses TRBV7-8 with TRBJ1-2; no definite D call. The CDR3 is 15 amino acids. Germline assignment: CDR1 SGHVS and CDR2 FQNEAQ. V was clipped by 1 base and J by 2 bases, with 11 bases between them. CDR3 residues: CASSLGAGYNYGYTF. DNA for the CDR3: TGTGCCAGCAGCTTAGGCGCGGGATACAACTATGGCTACACCTTC.

The chain links TRBV10-3 to TRBJ2-7, with 10 bases fitting TRBD2. This CDR3 comprises 15 residues. V shed 6 bases, J shed 5 bases, and the junction held 10 bases outside the gene matches. Germline loops: CDR1 ENHRY, CDR2 SYGVKD. CDR3 region: CAISPQRGGPNEQYF. For the CDR3, the DNA is TGTGCCATCAGCCCGCAGCGGGGGGGCCCCAACGAGCAGTACTTC.

In this sample, this clonotype turned up a few times. This sequence joins TRBV12-3 or TRBV12-4 and TRBJ1-6; 7 bases agree with TRBD1. J lost 2 bases, V lost 5 bases, and 6 bases had no gene match. CDR3 size: 16 residues. The CDR3 DNA is TGTGCCAGCAGTCCACAGACAGGGCCCTATAATTCACCCCTCCACTTT. Encoded protein: CASSPQTGPYNSPLHF.

This chain links TRBV15 with TRBJ2-7, with TRBD1 identical over 8 bases. Per the germline V gene, CDR1 is LNHNV and CDR2 is YYDKDF (reference sequence). V shed 6 bases and J 5 bases; nucleotides not matched to a gene: 12. This CDR3 is built from 15 residues. Here the CDR3 reads CATSLQGAPVDEQYF. CDR3 DNA: TGTGCCACCAGTCTGCAGGGGGCCCCCGTGGACGAGCAGTACTTC.

In this sample, this clonotype turned up a few times. This chain connects TRBV20-1 to TRBJ1-2; D perhaps matches TRBD1 (5 bases). Trimming stripped 3 bases from V and 4 bases from J, with 12 bases between. From germline, CDR1 is DFQATT and CDR2 SNEGSKA (reference sequence). CDR3 length equals 13 residues. The DNA for the CDR3 is TGCAGTGCTAGTGGGCAGGGTATCTATGGCTACACCTTC. It translates to CSASGQGIYGYTF.

The chain recombines TRBV12-3 or TRBV12-4 with TRBJ2-5; the D is unclear. This CDR3 is 13 amino acids long. V was clipped by 8 bases and J by 6 bases, with 16 bases between them. Written as DNA, the CDR3 is TGTGCCAGCCGGGCGGACGATGGGAAGACCCAGTACTTC. Amino acid sequence: CASRADDGKTQYF.

The sample holds a few counts of this clonotype. This chain joins TRBV6-2 or TRBV6-3 and TRBJ2-7, with 7 nucleotides matching TRBD1. The trim removed 1 base at V and 3 bases at J, leaving 6 bases unmatched. Germline CDR1 is MNHEY and CDR2 is SVGEGT. CDR3 length equals 15 residues. In nucleotides, the CDR3 is TGTGCCAGCAGTTACTACCCGGGACAGTACTACGAGCAGTACTTC. Amino acid sequence: CASSYYPGQYYEQYF.

The V and J genes are TRBV18 and TRBJ1-1; a possible D gene is TRBD1 (6 bases). Per the germline V gene, CDR1 is KGHSH and CDR2 is LQKENI. V lost 3 bases, J lost 7 bases, and 15 bases lay in between. The CDR3 sequence is 14 residues long. DNA for the CDR3: TGTGCCAGCTCACCCACTATATTGACAGGTGAAGCTTTCTTT. Protein: CASSPTILTGEAFF. Using reference TRBV18 and TRBJ1-1 for the parts outside the CDR3, the full variable domain is NAGVMQNPRHLVRRRGQEARLRCSPMKGHSHVYWYRQLPEEGLKFMVYLQKENIIDESGMPKERFSAEFPKEGPSILRIQQVVRGDSAAYFCASSPTILTGEAFFGQGTRLTVV.